This passage covers 24 T cell receptor beta chains from one sample sequenced in a study of blood T cell repertoires in COVID-19. Some clones are missing from TCRdb's copy, which holds only in-frame ones; the method was immunoSEQ multiplex PCR. The sample records about 200,000 clones, 85% being singletons. What was sequenced was PBMCs or T cells enriched from blood (not recorded which). Every receptor here comes from a man aged 40-49 years who had recovered from COVID-19.

The J gene is TRBJ2-5, the V gene TRBV11-3; TRBD2 aligns across 12 bases. Germline lookup yields CDR1 SGHNT and CDR2 YENEEA. The CDR3 has 18 amino acids. Losses at the gene ends were 4 bases for V and 3 bases for J; bases not matched to a gene: 12. The CDR3 nucleotides read TGTGCCAGCAGCTCGCCTCGATGGACTAGCGGGGCTGAAGAGACCCAGTACTTC. This sequence encodes CASSSPRWTSGAEETQYF.

The chain links TRBV3-1 (or the pseudogene TRBV3-2) to TRBJ1-1; possibly TRBD1 for D (6 bases). The germline gives CDR1 LGHDT, CDR2 YNNKEL (reference sequence). Between the trimmed V and J ends, which lost 4 bases and 6 bases, there was a span of 12 bases. The CDR3 contains 13 residues. The CDR3 spells CASSPGGAAEAFF. In DNA, the CDR3 is TGTGCCAGCAGCCCGGGGGGGGCAGCTGAAGCTTTCTTT.

The rearrangement uses TRBV11-2 and TRBJ2-1; 11 bases align to TRBD1. Looked up from germline, CDR1 is SGHAT and CDR2 is FQNNGV. The V segment lost 5 bases and the J segment 1 base; nucleotides outside the gene matches: 4. This CDR3 is 16 amino acids long. This CDR3 reads CASSPGQGASYNEQFF. The CDR3 DNA follows: TGTGCCAGCAGCCCAGGACAGGGGGCATCCTACAATGAGCAGTTCTTC.

The chain combines TRBV10-3 with TRBJ1-2, with D perhaps matching TRBD1 (5 bases). V was trimmed by 0 bases and J by 3 bases, leaving 11 bases between them. The CDR3 spans 15 residues. The germline CDR1 and CDR2 sequences are ENHRY and SYGVKD. The CDR3 nucleotides are TGTGCCATCAGTGAGTCGACTAGGGGATACTATGGCTACACCTTC. Amino acid sequence: CAISESTRGYYGYTF.

This chain connects TRBV30 to TRBJ1-4, with TRBD1 matching over 7 bases. The V segment lost 2 bases and the J segment 11 bases; nucleotides outside the gene matches: 2. Per germline, CDR1 GTSNPN and CDR2 SVGIG (reference sequence). This CDR3 comprises 11 residues. CDR3 sequence (DNA): TGTGCCTGGAGTCTAGGGGGCAAACTGTTTTTT. Amino acid sequence: CAWSLGGKLFF. The full variable domain, rest sourced from reference TRBV30 and TRBJ1-4, is SQTIHQWPATLVQPVGSPLSLECTVEGTSNPNLYWYRQAAGRGLQLLFYSVGIGQISSEVPQNLSASRPQDRQFILSSKKLLLSDSGFYLCAWSLGGKLFFGSGTQLSVL.

V is TRBV7-2 and J is TRBJ2-3, with 8 bases aligning to TRBD2. This CDR3 comprises 16 residues. V was pared by 2 bases and J by 4 bases, with 8 bases of the junction left unmatched. Germline V gene lookup returns CDR1 SGHTA and CDR2 FQGNSA. CDR3 bases: TGTGCCAGCAGCTTATCGTCCAGCGGGAGCGCAGATACGCAGTATTTT. Residues: CASSLSSSGSADTQYF.

V and J are TRBV28 and TRBJ2-6; D unresolved. The germline V gene encodes CDR1 MDHEN and CDR2 SYDVKM. The ends were cut back, 7 bases at V and 1 base at J, with 11 bases in the middle. The length of the CDR3 is 15 residues. The CDR3 DNA follows: TGTGCCAGCAACTATCAGTCTTCTGGGGCCAACGTCCTGACTTTC. Translation gives CASNYQSSGANVLTF.

The genes are TRBV9 and TRBJ2-1; D is undetermined. The CDR3 extends over 13 amino acids. From germline, CDR1 is SGDLS and CDR2 YYNGEE. V lost 2 bases, J lost 7 bases, and 10 bases lay in between. The CDR3 nucleotides are TGTGCCAGCAGCGTGGCGACTCTGAATGAGCAGTTCTTC. It yields the protein CASSVATLNEQFF.

This sequence joins TRBV7-9 and TRBJ2-5; D is possibly TRBD2 (7 bases). The CDR3 runs 16 residues. V was cut by 5 bases and J by 4 bases, with 20 bases left in between. Germline V CDR1 and CDR2: SEHNR, FQNEAQ (reference sequence). CDR3 region: CASSPGLGGAGETQYF. CDR3 nucleotides: TGTGCCAGCAGCCCCGGGCTTGGGGGGGCGGGAGAGACCCAGTACTTC.

The genes are TRBV15 and TRBJ1-2, with 7 nucleotides matching TRBD1. The germline V gene has CDR1 LNHNV and CDR2 YYDKDF (reference sequence). Trimming cost V 1 base and J 6 bases; bases outside gene matches: 11. The CDR3 is 16 residues long. CDR3 in amino acids: CATSRGLTTGEDGYTF. In DNA form, the CDR3 reads TGTGCCACCAGCAGAGGTCTTACCACAGGGGAGGATGGCTACACCTTC.

V and J are TRBV2 and TRBJ2-3, with 9 bases aligning to TRBD2. V dropped 4 bases and J dropped 6; count of bases not matched to a gene: 11. Germline V gene data show CDR1 as SNHLY and CDR2 as FYNNEI. The CDR3 is 16 amino acids. CDR3: CASSVIPGLASDTQYF. Written as DNA, the CDR3 is TGTGCCAGCAGTGTCATCCCGGGACTAGCCTCCGATACGCAGTATTTT. Complete variable domain (other parts from reference TRBV2 and TRBJ2-3): EPEVTQTPSHQVTQMGQEVILRCVPISNHLYFYWYRQILGQKVEFLVSFYNNEISEKSEIFDDQFSVERPDGSNFTLKIRSTKLEDSAMYFCASSVIPGLASDTQYFGPGTRLTVL.

The rearrangement uses TRBV20-1 and TRBJ2-3; a weak D match, TRBD1 (6 bases). Deletions cut 6 bases from V and 3 bases from J, with 7 bases between. CDR3 length: 11 residues. The germline V gene encodes CDR1 DFQATT and CDR2 SNEGSKA (reference sequence). CDR3 in DNA: TGCAGTGCAGGGGGAACAGATACGCAGTATTTT. Its translation: CSAGGTDTQYF.

The chain joins TRBV7-9 to TRBJ2-7, with 13 bases aligning to TRBD2. The germline V gene has CDR1 SEHNR and CDR2 FQNEAQ (reference sequence). After removal of 4 bases from V and 4 bases from J, the junction contained 4 bases not matched to a gene. This CDR3 has 15 residues. CDR3 protein: CASSWGLAGSYEQYF. CDR3 DNA sequence: TGTGCCAGCAGCTGGGGACTAGCGGGATCTTACGAGCAGTACTTC.

The V and J genes are TRBV7-3 and TRBJ2-2, with a tentative D call TRBD1 (6 bases). The V gene's germline CDR1 is SGHTA and CDR2 FQGTGA. Between the trimmed V and J ends, which lost 6 bases and 6 bases, there was a span of 11 bases. The CDR3 extends over 13 amino acids. This chain's CDR3 is CASRTDSPGELFF. The CDR3 nucleotides read TGTGCCAGCAGGACGGACAGTCCCGGGGAGCTGTTTTTT.

The rearrangement links TRBV30 to TRBJ2-7; 10 nucleotides agree with TRBD1. The germline gives CDR1 GTSNPN, CDR2 SVGIG (reference sequence). This CDR3 region has 13 residues. V trimming: 3 bases; J trimming: 6 bases; junction bases outside the gene matches: 5. CDR3 protein: CAWRRTGGGEQYF. In nucleotides, the CDR3 is TGTGCCTGGAGGAGGACAGGGGGTGGCGAGCAGTACTTC. The whole variable domain, remainder taken from reference TRBV30 and TRBJ2-7, is SQTIHQWPATLVQPVGSPLSLECTVEGTSNPNLYWYRQAAGRGLQLLFYSVGIGQISSEVPQNLSASRPQDRQFILSSKKLLLSDSGFYLCAWRRTGGGEQYFGPGTRLTVT.

The chain joins TRBV6-6 to TRBJ2-7, with 10 positions matching TRBD2. Trimming took 8 bases from V and 1 from J; bases not matched to a gene: 5. CDR1 is MNHNY, CDR2 SVGAGI, per germline (reference sequence). This CDR3 has 14 residues. The CDR3 nucleotides are TGTGCCAGCTTCCGAGCGGGAGGGTCCTACGAGCAGTACTTC. Its protein product is CASFRAGGSYEQYF.

Only one count was recorded for this clone. V gene TRBV6-1 combines with J gene TRBJ2-1, with 7 bases identical to TRBD2. CDR3 length: 19 residues. CDR1 is MNHNS, CDR2 SASEGT, per germline. The ends lost 2 bases at V and 5 bases at J; junction bases unmatched: 18. The DNA for the CDR3 is TGTGCCAGCAGTGAAATCCCCATCGGCCTAAGCGGGAACGACAATGAGCAGTTCTTC. The encoded protein is CASSEIPIGLSGNDNEQFF.

This chain uses TRBV5-1 with TRBJ2-7, with 7 nucleotides matching TRBD1. Germline CDR1 and CDR2: SGHRS and YFSETQ. There are 14 residues in the CDR3. After removal of 4 bases from V and 0 bases from J, the junction contained 4 bases not matched to a gene. The CDR3 nucleotides are TGCGCCAGCAGCGAGACAGGGAGCTCCTACGAGCAGTACTTC. This encodes CASSETGSSYEQYF.

The chain uses TRBV28 and TRBJ1-5; TRBD1 aligns across 8 bases. V dropped 3 bases and J dropped 2; count of bases not matched to a gene: 3. Germline V CDR1 and CDR2: MDHEN, SYDVKM. This CDR3 spans 15 amino acids. CDR3 amino acids: CASSLTGERNQPQHF. For the CDR3, the DNA is TGTGCCAGCAGTTTGACAGGGGAGCGCAATCAGCCCCAGCATTTT.

V and J are TRBV7-9 and TRBJ2-3; no clear D gene. The CDR3 length is 13 residues. CDR1 and CDR2 from the germline V gene are SEHNR and FQNEAQ (reference sequence). V shed 3 bases and J shed 5 bases, with 9 bases lying between them. The CDR3 loop is CASSFYPGDTQYF. CDR3 in DNA: TGTGCCAGCAGCTTTTATCCGGGAGATACGCAGTATTTT.

This CDR3 reads CASSYGQEGRGYTF. The CDR3 DNA follows: TGTGCCAGCAGTTACGGACAGGAAGGTCGCGGCTACACCTTC. The chain employs TRBV6-5 and TRBJ1-2; 7 bases agree with TRBD1. Germline V gene data show CDR1 as MNHEY and CDR2 as SVGAGI. V shed 2 bases, J shed 8 bases, and the junction held 8 bases outside the gene matches. This CDR3 comprises 14 residues.

The chain employs TRBV6-5 and TRBJ1-4; TRBD1 aligns across 8 bases. The V segment lost 6 bases and the J segment 7 bases; nucleotides outside the gene matches: 10. Germline V lookup: CDR1 MNHEY, CDR2 SVGAGI. CDR3 length equals 15 residues. The CDR3 spells CASSPGSGGVEKLFF. DNA of the CDR3: TGTGCCAGCAGCCCAGGGTCAGGGGGCGTTGAAAAACTGTTTTTT.

The rearrangement joins TRBV7-9 to TRBJ2-7; 15 bases map to TRBD2. Germline loops: CDR1 SEHNR, CDR2 FQNEAQ (reference sequence). This CDR3 comprises 18 residues. With 7 bases clipped from V and 7 bases from J, the junction kept 17 bases outside the gene matches. The chain's CDR3 is CASTEGLAGGAPDLEQYF. The CDR3 region has the DNA TGTGCCAGCACAGAAGGACTAGCGGGAGGGGCTCCGGATTTGGAGCAGTACTTC.

This clone was counted between two and nine times. The CDR3, as DNA: TGTGCCATCAGTATCGGGGGACAGGATAGCAATCAGCCCCAGCATTTT. This gives the protein CAISIGGQDSNQPQHF. The chain recombines TRBV10-3 with TRBJ1-5; 8 nucleotides align to TRBD1. CDR3 length: 16 amino acids. From germline, CDR1 is ENHRY and CDR2 SYGVKD. With V trimmed by 5 bases and J by 0 bases, 6 bases remained unmatched.